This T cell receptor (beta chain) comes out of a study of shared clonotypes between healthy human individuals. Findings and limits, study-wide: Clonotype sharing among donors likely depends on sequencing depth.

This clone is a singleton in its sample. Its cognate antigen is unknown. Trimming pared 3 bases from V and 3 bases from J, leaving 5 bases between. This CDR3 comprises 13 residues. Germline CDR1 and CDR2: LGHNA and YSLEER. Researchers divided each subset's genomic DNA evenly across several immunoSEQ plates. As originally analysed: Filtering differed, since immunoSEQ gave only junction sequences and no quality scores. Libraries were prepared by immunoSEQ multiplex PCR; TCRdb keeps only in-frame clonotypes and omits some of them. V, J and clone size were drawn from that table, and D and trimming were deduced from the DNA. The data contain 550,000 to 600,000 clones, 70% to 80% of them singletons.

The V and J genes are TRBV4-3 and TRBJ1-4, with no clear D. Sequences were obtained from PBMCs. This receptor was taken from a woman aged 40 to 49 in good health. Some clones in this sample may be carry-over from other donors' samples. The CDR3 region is CASSQVANEKLFF. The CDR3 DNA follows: TGCGCCAGCAGCCAGGTTGCTAATGAAAAACTGTTTTTT.